The next 10 T cell receptor beta chains were all read from a single sample in a study of T cells after yellow fever vaccination. TCRdb analysed the 5' RACE reads with MiXCR anew, one entry per CDR3 protein. The sample contains 200,000 to 250,000 distinct CDR3 sequences, roughly 7.2% of which appear only once. Sequencing used CD4+ T cells sorted from PBMCs, obtained 15 days after the yellow fever booster vaccination. These receptors were taken from a man younger than 45 who received the YFV17D yellow fever vaccine.

The genes are TRBV5-4 and TRBJ2-1; D may be TRBD2 (5 bases). V shed 1 base and J shed 0 bases, with 8 bases lying between them. This CDR3 has 15 amino acids. Per germline, CDR1 SGHNT and CDR2 YYREEE (reference sequence). The chain's CDR3 is CASSLLDFSYNEQFF. CDR3 DNA: TGTGCCAGCAGCTTGCTGGACTTCTCCTACAATGAGCAGTTCTTC.

The rearrangement uses TRBV5-6 and TRBJ2-1, with 7 bases identical to TRBD2. After removal of 1 base from V and 5 bases from J, the junction contained 9 bases not matched to a gene. CDR1 is SGHDT and CDR2 is YYEEEE in the germline V gene. The CDR3 has 16 residues. The DNA of the CDR3 is TGTGCCAGCAGCTTGCGGGGTGGGAGGGCCCACAATGAGCAGTTCTTC. Amino acids: CASSLRGGRAHNEQFF.

This clonotype showed up many times. The chain has TRBV12-3 or TRBV12-4 and TRBJ2-1; TRBD2 aligns across 10 bases. With V trimmed by 6 bases and J by 8 bases, 10 bases remained unmatched. This CDR3 has 15 amino acids. The CDR3 DNA is TGTGCCAGCAGCCCTCTAGCGGGAGCGACCTATGAGCAGTTCTTC. It yields the protein CASSPLAGATYEQFF.

V gene TRBV6-2 or TRBV6-3 combines with J gene TRBJ2-7, with D perhaps matching TRBD1 (5 bases). Looked up from germline, CDR1 is MNHEY and CDR2 is SVGEGT. The CDR3 runs to 14 residues. With 5 bases removed from V and 4 bases from J, the gap between germline ends came to 15 bases. CDR3 coding DNA: TGTGCCAGCAGTAATTGGACACCGCTTTACGAGCAGTACTTC. Protein sequence: CASSNWTPLYEQYF.

This chain joins TRBV7-9 and TRBJ2-2; 8 bases line up with TRBD2. CDR3 size: 16 residues. V gave up 6 bases and J gave up 4 bases; unmatched junction bases: 10. CDR1 and CDR2 from the germline V gene are SEHNR and FQNEAQ (reference sequence). The CDR3 spells CASRSTSGQFTGELFF. CDR3 sequence (DNA): TGTGCCAGCAGGTCAACTAGCGGACAGTTCACCGGGGAGCTGTTTTTT.

J is TRBJ2-5 and V is TRBV5-1; a weak D match, TRBD2 (5 bases). In germline, CDR1 is SGHRS, CDR2 YFSETQ. The CDR3 covers 12 residues. V was pared by 7 bases and J by 4 bases, with 11 bases between. The CDR3 loop is CASRAAGETQYF. CDR3 DNA sequence: TGCGCCAGCCGAGCGGCGGGAGAGACCCAGTACTTC.

V usage is TRBV12-5 and J usage is TRBJ2-2, with 7 bases fitting TRBD1. J was trimmed by 0 bases and V by 5 bases; bases with no gene match: 3. The CDR3 sequence is 15 residues long. Germline V gene sequence: CDR1 LGHNT, CDR2 FRNRAP. The CDR3 DNA sequence: TGTGCTAGTGGTCTCGGACAGGCGAACACCGGGGAGCTGTTTTTT. It codes for CASGLGQANTGELFF.

The rearrangement links TRBV19 to TRBJ1-1; a possible D gene is TRBD1 (5 bases). This CDR3 spans 14 amino acids. Germline V gene sequence: CDR1 LNHDA, CDR2 SQIVND (reference sequence). Trimming left V 0 bases short and J 11 bases short, with 16 bases between. CDR3 sequence: CASSIDVRGIDAFF. The DNA of the CDR3 is TGTGCCAGTAGTATAGACGTGCGGGGCATCGACGCTTTCTTT.

The chain couples TRBV5-1 to TRBJ2-7, with D possibly TRBD2 on 6 matching bases. The V end was cut by 0 bases, the J end by 3 bases, with 13 bases between. CDR1 and CDR2 from the germline V gene are SGHRS and YFSETQ. This CDR3 contains 15 residues. CDR3 nucleotide sequence: TGCGCCAGCAGCTTGGCCTTTGGCGGGAACTACGAGCAGTACTTC. This encodes CASSLAFGGNYEQYF.

This clonotype has more than one count but fewer than ten. CDR3 sequence (DNA): TGTGCCAGCAGCCCGGACCCATTCAGGTTGTGGACTGAAGCTTTCTTT. As protein: CASSPDPFRLWTEAFF. The V call is TRBV5-4, the J call TRBJ1-1; D unresolved. The CDR3 is made up of 16 amino acids. V dropped 4 bases and J dropped 5 bases, with 21 bases sitting between them. Looked up from germline, CDR1 is SGHNT and CDR2 is YYREEE (reference sequence).